These T cell receptor beta chains were read from a single sample in a study of PD-1 blockade in classical Hodgkin lymphoma. Only in-frame clones appear in the TCRdb table, and some are missing; sequencing was by immunoSEQ multiplex PCR. This sample has roughly 20,000 clones, with about four fifths found just once. Source material: CD4+ T cells from blood. The origin of the receptors is a human donor with classical Hodgkin lymphoma. Each CDR3 is given with its conserved first and last residue. Each record gives: D gene, V gene, J gene, clone size, CDR3 DNA, CDR3 protein. A D gene is named only where the DNA matches it firmly. Some rows have no size entry. The others give once, few or many, or a class for an expanded clone.

d_call: -; v_call: TRBV6-5; j_call: TRBJ1-2; clone_size: once; cdr3_nt: TGTGCCAGCAGCCTGAACAGGAATGGCTACACCTTC; cdr3_aa: CASSLNRNGYTF
d_call: TRBD2; v_call: TRBV14; j_call: TRBJ2-3; clone_size: -; cdr3_nt: TGTGCCAGCAGCCCCGGACTAGCGGGAGCCCTGTCTCGAACGCAGTATTTT; cdr3_aa: CASSPGLAGALSRTQYF
d_call: TRBD2; v_call: TRBV7-2; j_call: TRBJ2-1; clone_size: -; cdr3_nt: TGTGCCAGCAGCTCCCCGGGGGGGCGACTTAGGGGGCAGTTCTTC; cdr3_aa: CASSSPGGRLRGQFF
d_call: -; v_call: TRBV5-4; j_call: TRBJ2-1; clone_size: -; cdr3_nt: TGTGCCAGCAGCTTGGCGGCCGTGAGCGGTGAGCAGTTCTTC; cdr3_aa: CASSLAAVSGEQFF
d_call: -; v_call: TRBV19; j_call: TRBJ2-7; clone_size: -; cdr3_nt: TGTGCCAGTAGTATGAGGGACGGCCTCCGGCACGAGCAGTACTTC; cdr3_aa: CASSMRDGLRHEQYF
d_call: -; v_call: TRBV19; j_call: TRBJ1-5; clone_size: -; cdr3_nt: TGTGCCAGTGAACCCCGGGGTTTTGGGAATCAGCCCCAGCATTTT; cdr3_aa: CASEPRGFGNQPQHF
d_call: TRBD2; v_call: TRBV10-3; j_call: TRBJ2-3; clone_size: -; cdr3_nt: TGTGCCATCCTAGCTAGCGGGAATTTAGATACGCAGTATTTT; cdr3_aa: CAILASGNLDTQYF
d_call: -; v_call: TRBV2; j_call: TRBJ2-7; clone_size: -; cdr3_nt: TGTGCCAGCAGGGCAGAGGTGGGGCACGAGCAGTACTTC; cdr3_aa: CASRAEVGHEQYF
d_call: -; v_call: TRBV5-6; j_call: TRBJ2-1; clone_size: -; cdr3_nt: TGTGCCAGCAGCCTAAACGGAGGAAGCGCAAGTAGGAATGAGCAGTTCTTC; cdr3_aa: CASSLNGGSASRNEQFF
d_call: -; v_call: TRBV2; j_call: TRBJ2-7; clone_size: -; cdr3_nt: TGTGCCAGCAGTGGAGAGTCCTACGAGCAGTACTTC; cdr3_aa: CASSGESYEQYF
d_call: TRBD1; v_call: TRBV2; j_call: TRBJ1-5; clone_size: few; cdr3_nt: TGTGCCAGCAGTGATGACAGGGGGCACAATCAGCCCCAGCATTTT; cdr3_aa: CASSDDRGHNQPQHF
d_call: TRBD2; v_call: TRBV2; j_call: TRBJ2-1; clone_size: -; cdr3_nt: TGTGCCAGCAGCGGGGGACTAGCGGGGCAAGAGCAGTTCTTC; cdr3_aa: CASSGGLAGQEQFF
d_call: -; v_call: TRBV11-2; j_call: TRBJ1-2; clone_size: -; cdr3_nt: TGTGCCAGCAAGTCGCGGTCTATGGGCTACACCTTC; cdr3_aa: CASKSRSMGYTF
d_call: TRBD1; v_call: TRBV19; j_call: TRBJ1-3; clone_size: few; cdr3_nt: TGTGCCAGTAGTATAAGTTACGACAGGGGGTCCTCTGGAAACACCATATATTTT; cdr3_aa: CASSISYDRGSSGNTIYF
d_call: -; v_call: TRBV5-1; j_call: TRBJ1-1; clone_size: -; cdr3_nt: TGCGCCAGCAGCCGAGGGGTTACGGGGCTCGCAGGGTTGGTTGCTTTCTTT; cdr3_aa: CASSRGVTGLAGLVAFF
d_call: TRBD1; v_call: TRBV13; j_call: TRBJ2-7; clone_size: -; cdr3_nt: TGTGCCAGCAGCTTAGTGGGACAGATATCCTACGAGCAGTACTTC; cdr3_aa: CASSLVGQISYEQYF
d_call: -; v_call: TRBV6-1; j_call: TRBJ2-7; clone_size: -; cdr3_nt: TGTGCCAGCAGTGAACAGTCACCTACGACCGAGCAGTACTTC; cdr3_aa: CASSEQSPTTEQYF
d_call: -; v_call: TRBV28; j_call: TRBJ1-4; clone_size: -; cdr3_nt: TGTGCCAGTCAGGGTGTTAATGAAAAACTGTTTTTT; cdr3_aa: CASQGVNEKLFF
d_call: -; v_call: TRBV20-1; j_call: TRBJ2-1; clone_size: -; cdr3_nt: TGCAGTGCTAGAAACTACAATGAGCAGTTCTTC; cdr3_aa: CSARNYNEQFF
d_call: -; v_call: TRBV2; j_call: TRBJ1-1; clone_size: -; cdr3_nt: TGTGCCAGCAGGGGGGACTGGAACACTGAAGCTTTCTTT; cdr3_aa: CASRGDWNTEAFF
d_call: -; v_call: TRBV21-1; j_call: TRBJ2-4; clone_size: -; cdr3_nt: TGTGCCAGCAGCAAAGGGGGGGAAGACATTCAGTACTTC; cdr3_aa: CASSKGGEDIQYF
d_call: -; v_call: TRBV5-1; j_call: TRBJ2-1; clone_size: -; cdr3_nt: TGCGCCAGCAGCGATAGCGGCAATGAGCAGTTCTTC; cdr3_aa: CASSDSGNEQFF
d_call: -; v_call: TRBV29-1; j_call: TRBJ2-6; clone_size: -; cdr3_nt: TGCAGCGTTGGCGAACGGCAGGGCAACGTCCTGACTTTC; cdr3_aa: CSVGERQGNVLTF
d_call: TRBD1; v_call: TRBV18; j_call: TRBJ2-1; clone_size: -; cdr3_nt: TGTGCCAGCTCACGACAGGGGACCTGGCTGGGAGAAAATGAGCAGTTCTTC; cdr3_aa: CASSRQGTWLGENEQFF
d_call: -; v_call: TRBV5-1; j_call: TRBJ2-7; clone_size: -; cdr3_nt: TGCGCCAGCGCCCCTTTTTGGGGCGGCCACTACGAGCAGTACTTC; cdr3_aa: CASAPFWGGHYEQYF
d_call: TRBD2; v_call: TRBV5-8; j_call: TRBJ2-6; clone_size: -; cdr3_nt: TGTGCCAGTGAGGGAGGGCTCTCTGGGGCCAACGTCCTGACTTTC; cdr3_aa: CASEGGLSGANVLTF
d_call: -; v_call: TRBV7-8; j_call: TRBJ2-7; clone_size: -; cdr3_nt: TGTGCCAGCAGCAGACGGCAGGCGCCCCCCTACGAGCAGTACTTC; cdr3_aa: CASSRRQAPPYEQYF
d_call: -; v_call: TRBV28; j_call: TRBJ1-1; clone_size: -; cdr3_nt: TGTGCCAGCAGTTTACGGCCAGGGAGGAACACTGAAGCTTTCTTT; cdr3_aa: CASSLRPGRNTEAFF
d_call: -; v_call: TRBV2; j_call: TRBJ2-5; clone_size: few; cdr3_nt: TGTGCCAGCAGTGAGTCTCAGACCCAGTACTTC; cdr3_aa: CASSESQTQYF
d_call: -; v_call: TRBV25-1; j_call: TRBJ1-1; clone_size: few; cdr3_nt: TGTGCCACCACCCCGACAGGTGTCGCGGAAGCTTTCTTT; cdr3_aa: CATTPTGVAEAFF
d_call: -; v_call: TRBV18; j_call: TRBJ2-7; clone_size: few; cdr3_nt: TGTGCCAGCTCACCATCTGCGGACTTCTACGAGCAGTACTTC; cdr3_aa: CASSPSADFYEQYF
d_call: -; v_call: TRBV6-6; j_call: TRBJ2-7; clone_size: once; cdr3_nt: TGTGCCAGCAGTTACGCCTCGGGCTACGAGCAGTACTTC; cdr3_aa: CASSYASGYEQYF
d_call: TRBD1; v_call: TRBV19; j_call: TRBJ1-1; clone_size: -; cdr3_nt: TGTGCCAGTAGTGTCATGACAGGGCTGGGGATGAACACTGAAGCTTTCTTT; cdr3_aa: CASSVMTGLGMNTEAFF
d_call: TRBD2; v_call: TRBV25-1; j_call: TRBJ2-7; clone_size: -; cdr3_nt: TGTGCCAGCAGTGAATTGATCCTTAGCGGGAGCGAGCAGTACTTC; cdr3_aa: CASSELILSGSEQYF
d_call: -; v_call: TRBV27; j_call: TRBJ2-7; clone_size: -; cdr3_nt: TGTGCCAGCAGCCTAAAACCAGACAGCTTCTACGAGCAGTACTTC; cdr3_aa: CASSLKPDSFYEQYF
d_call: TRBD1; v_call: TRBV19; j_call: TRBJ1-1; clone_size: -; cdr3_nt: TGTGCCAGTAGGGTGGACAGGGAGACTGAAGCTTTCTTT; cdr3_aa: CASRVDRETEAFF
d_call: -; v_call: TRBV9; j_call: TRBJ2-7; clone_size: -; cdr3_nt: TGTGCCAGCAGCGCGGAGTACTACTCCTACGAGCAGTACTTC; cdr3_aa: CASSAEYYSYEQYF
d_call: -; v_call: TRBV27; j_call: TRBJ2-7; clone_size: -; cdr3_nt: TGTGCCAGCAGTCCGATTCGACAGAGCTCCTACGAGCAGTACTTC; cdr3_aa: CASSPIRQSSYEQYF